This T cell receptor beta chain was identified during a study of post-analysis software for immune sequencing data. Study background: There were relapsing-remitting, secondary progressive and progressive-relapsing multiple sclerosis among the disease courses included.

This clonotype was counted only a few times. Its antigen is still unknown. General study points: Controls had lower frequencies than patients of four or five TRBV segments, which included TRBV5-6, TRBV5-1 and TRBV20-1.

The TCR beta cDNA libraries carried unique molecular identifiers. TCRdb analysed the PCR reads with MiXCR anew, one entry per CDR3 protein. The table includes about 770,000 distinct CDR3 sequences, 35% to 55% detected once. The CDR3 has 12 amino acids. The junction had 2 bases not matched to a gene; V was cut back by 1 base and J by 14 bases. CDR1 SEHNR and CDR2 FQNEAQ come from the germline V gene (reference sequence). Sequencing was carried out using blood. This TCR was recovered from a girl aged 5-17 years with multiple sclerosis. The chain combines TRBV7-9 with TRBJ2-1; 10 bases fit TRBD2. The CDR3 sequence is CASSLDGTSEFF. The DNA of the CDR3 is TGTGCCAGCAGCTTAGATGGGACTAGCGAGTTCTTC.